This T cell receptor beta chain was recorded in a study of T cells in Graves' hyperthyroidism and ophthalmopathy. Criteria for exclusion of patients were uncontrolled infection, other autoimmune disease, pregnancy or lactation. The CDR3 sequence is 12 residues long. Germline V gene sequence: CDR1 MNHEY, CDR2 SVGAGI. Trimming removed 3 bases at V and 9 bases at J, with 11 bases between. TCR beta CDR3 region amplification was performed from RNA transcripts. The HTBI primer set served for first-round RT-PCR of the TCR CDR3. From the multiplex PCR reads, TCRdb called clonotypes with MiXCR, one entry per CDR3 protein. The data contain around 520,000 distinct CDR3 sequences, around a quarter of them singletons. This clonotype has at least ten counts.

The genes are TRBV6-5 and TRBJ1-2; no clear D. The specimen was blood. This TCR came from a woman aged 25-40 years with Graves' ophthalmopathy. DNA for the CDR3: TGTGCCAGCAGTTATAGTAGGGTTCGCTACACCTTC. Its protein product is CASSYSRVRYTF.